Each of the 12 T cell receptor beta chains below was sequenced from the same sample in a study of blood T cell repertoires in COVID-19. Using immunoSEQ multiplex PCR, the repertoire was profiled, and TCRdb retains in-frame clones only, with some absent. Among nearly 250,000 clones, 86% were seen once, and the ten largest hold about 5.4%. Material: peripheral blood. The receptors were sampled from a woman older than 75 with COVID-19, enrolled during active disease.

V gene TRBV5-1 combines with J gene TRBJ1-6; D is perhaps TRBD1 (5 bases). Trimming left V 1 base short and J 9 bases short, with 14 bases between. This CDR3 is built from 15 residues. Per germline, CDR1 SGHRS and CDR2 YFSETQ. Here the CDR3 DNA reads TGCGCCAGCAGCTTGATAGGGGAATCCCGTTCACCCCTCCACTTT. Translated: CASSLIGESRSPLHF.

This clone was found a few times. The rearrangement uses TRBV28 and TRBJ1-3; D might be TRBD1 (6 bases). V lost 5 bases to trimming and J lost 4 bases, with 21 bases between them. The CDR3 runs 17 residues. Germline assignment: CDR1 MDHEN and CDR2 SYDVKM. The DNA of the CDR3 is TGTGCCAGCAGTACAAATGGCTCAGGGGCAAGAGGAAACACCATATATTTT. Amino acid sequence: CASSTNGSGARGNTIYF.

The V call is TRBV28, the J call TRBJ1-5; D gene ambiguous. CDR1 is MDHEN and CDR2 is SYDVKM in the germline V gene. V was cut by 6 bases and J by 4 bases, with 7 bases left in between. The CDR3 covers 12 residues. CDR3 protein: CASSPLNQPQHF. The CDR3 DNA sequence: TGTGCCAGCAGCCCCTTGAATCAGCCCCAGCATTTT.

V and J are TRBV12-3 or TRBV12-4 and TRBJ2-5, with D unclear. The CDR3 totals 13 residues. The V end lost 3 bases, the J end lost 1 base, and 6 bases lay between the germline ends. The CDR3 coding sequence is TGTGCCAGCAGTTTTAGCCCCCAAGAGACCCAGTACTTC. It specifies CASSFSPQETQYF.

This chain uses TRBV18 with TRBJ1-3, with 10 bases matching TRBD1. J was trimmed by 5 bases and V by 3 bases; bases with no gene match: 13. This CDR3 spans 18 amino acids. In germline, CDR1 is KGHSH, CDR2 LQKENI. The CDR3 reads CASSPYYEGQGRRNTIYF. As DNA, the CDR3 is TGTGCCAGCTCACCCTACTACGAGGGACAGGGGCGGAGAAACACCATATATTTT.

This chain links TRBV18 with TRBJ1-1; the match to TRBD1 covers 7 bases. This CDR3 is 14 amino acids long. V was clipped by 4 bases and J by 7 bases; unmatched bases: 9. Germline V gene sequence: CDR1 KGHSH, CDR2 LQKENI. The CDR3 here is CASSLNQGTVEAFF. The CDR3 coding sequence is TGTGCCAGCTCACTTAACCAGGGGACAGTTGAAGCTTTCTTT.

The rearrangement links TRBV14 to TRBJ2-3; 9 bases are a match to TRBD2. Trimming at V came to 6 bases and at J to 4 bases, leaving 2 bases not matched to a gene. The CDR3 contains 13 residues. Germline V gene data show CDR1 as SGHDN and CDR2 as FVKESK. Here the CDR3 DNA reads TGTGCCAGCAGTCCTAGCGGGGCAGATACGCAGTATTTT. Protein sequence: CASSPSGADTQYF.

Written as DNA, the CDR3 is TGTGCCAGCAGTAACAGGAAAATCCCGAACACTGAAGCTTTCTTT. This encodes CASSNRKIPNTEAFF. The chain couples TRBV6-5 to TRBJ1-1, with D possibly being TRBD1 (5 bases). This CDR3 comprises 15 residues. Germline V gene data show CDR1 as MNHEY and CDR2 as SVGAGI. V lost 5 bases and J 1 base, leaving 14 bases between the germline ends.

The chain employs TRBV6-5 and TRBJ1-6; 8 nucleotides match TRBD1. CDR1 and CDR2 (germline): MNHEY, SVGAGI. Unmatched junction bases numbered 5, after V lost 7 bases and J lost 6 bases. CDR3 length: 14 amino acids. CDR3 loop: CASKITGGNSPLHF. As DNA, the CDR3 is TGTGCCAGCAAGATTACAGGGGGTAATTCACCCCTCCACTTT.

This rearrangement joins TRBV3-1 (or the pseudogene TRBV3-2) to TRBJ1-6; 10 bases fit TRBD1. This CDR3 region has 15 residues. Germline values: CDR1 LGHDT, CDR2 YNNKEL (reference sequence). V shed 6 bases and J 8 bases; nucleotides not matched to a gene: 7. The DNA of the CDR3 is TGTGCCAGCAGACCTTTCGGACAGGGGGATTCACCCCTCCACTTT. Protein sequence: CASRPFGQGDSPLHF.

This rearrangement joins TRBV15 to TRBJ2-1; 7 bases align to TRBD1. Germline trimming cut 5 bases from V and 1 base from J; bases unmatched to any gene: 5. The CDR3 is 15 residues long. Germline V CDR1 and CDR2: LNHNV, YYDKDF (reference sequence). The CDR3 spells CATSDTGVSYNEQFF. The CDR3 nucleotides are TGTGCCACCAGCGATACAGGGGTATCCTACAATGAGCAGTTCTTC.

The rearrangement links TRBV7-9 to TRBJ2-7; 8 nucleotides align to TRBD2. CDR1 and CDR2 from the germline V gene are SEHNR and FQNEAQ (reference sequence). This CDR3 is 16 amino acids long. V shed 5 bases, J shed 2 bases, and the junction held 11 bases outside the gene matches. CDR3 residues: CASSPRWGSGAYEQYF. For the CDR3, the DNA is TGTGCCAGCAGCCCCCGTTGGGGTAGCGGGGCCTACGAGCAGTACTTC.